This paragraph reports one TCR beta chain. The antigen it recognizes is unknown. No clone much larger than this one lies a single base away; base qualities are absent. The donors were some 36 Caucasian individuals from Russia, aged roughly 6 to 100 years, who were systemically healthy. Each donor gave 9.5 to 10 milliliters of peripheral blood, drawn into EDTA-treated Vacutainer tubes. Ficoll-Paque density-gradient centrifugation was used to isolate PBMCs, with at least 7 million per sample. Trizol reagent was used to extract total RNA from the PBMCs, yielding at least 5 micrograms per sample. Naive CD45RAhigh/CD27high T cell percentages were measured by flow cytometry on a PBMC aliquot from every donor. This sample stems from a study of blood T cells in healthy people across ages (dated by TCRdb to the mid-2010s). Regarding the complete study: In model experiments, template switching captured roughly one uniquely barcoded TCR beta cDNA molecule for every two T cells. The study measured age-related changes in TCR beta repertoire diversity using deep sequencing normalized with unique cDNA molecular identifiers. The donors were split into four age groups: young (average 16 years), middle-aged (around 40), aged (around 67) and long-lived (about 82). To avoid experimental bias, donors of different ages were distributed randomly across sequencing lanes. The study analyzed two additional independent replicas of 1 million unique cDNA reads from the same blood draw for two donors, one aged 18 to 30 and one aged 80 or older. What the work shows at the level of the full study, not this receptor alone: Bulk unsorted PBMC profiling prevented conclusive comparison of naive and antigen-experienced compartments. Estimates of total diversity from one million sequenced T cells were regarded as lower bounds and underestimates. Observed TCR beta diversity per million T cells fell roughly linearly with age, and a significant reduction was already apparent by age roughly 41. Because the CMV infection status of the donors was unknown, age-related changes in expanded clonotypes may potentially have been confounded. A strong correlation was found between observed TCR beta diversity and the percentage of naive T cells measured by flow cytometry. Compared with the aged group, the long-lived group had more naive CD4+ T cells, fewer expanded clones and increased TCR diversity, a pattern suggesting age selection.

The CDR3 holds 14 amino acids from the cysteine to the phenylalanine. The sequence is cut down to CDR3 DNA, 42 bases in frame from base 1. Looking up the germline V gene (reference sequence) yields CDR1 DFQATT and CDR2 SNEGSKA. To prepare the library, 5' RACE was applied. Sequencing instrument: Illumina HiSeq 2500. A second PCR of about 6 to 11 cycles was run with a J-beta primer mix and a sample-barcoded 5' primer. Each TCR beta cDNA molecule received a unique molecular identifier from a template-switch 5' adaptor carrying 12 random nucleotides. Each sample yielded at least 3 million CDR3-containing paired-end reads. All of the RNA was converted into first-strand cDNA using the Mint cDNA synthesis kit, with a TRBC-specific oligonucleotide serving as the primer. Following uracil-DNA glycosylase treatment, a first 18-cycle PCR with universal primers M1SS and BC2_uni_R was performed on all cDNA. As for the authors' bioinformatics: Normalization of each sample was performed by random selection of 1 million high-quality reads, each carrying a distinct molecular identifier. Instead of being binned into consensus sequences, reads with shared molecular identifiers were discarded. CDR3 identification, clonotype clustering and error correction used MiTCR with a Q25 quality threshold and the strictest error-elimination algorithm. A nonparametric unseen species model using Euler transformation provided a lower-bound estimate of total TCR beta diversity. TCRdb reanalyzed the raw reads on its own, using fastp at Q25 for trimming and MiXCR for clone calling, and kept in-frame beta chains. Under each unique CDR3 protein, matching rows form one entry showing the most common genes and DNA. TCRdb's processing, not the authors', yielded these V and J calls. Counted in this sample were some 1,500,000 distinct CDR3 sequences; 35% to 45% of them appeared once. About 4% of the sample is in the top ten clones.

Sequenced material: blood. This sequence originates from a woman between 18 and 30 years old in good health. Rearrangement joined TRBV20-1 to TRBJ2-3, with TRBD2 tentatively as D gene (6 bases match). In nucleotide form, the sequence is TGCAGCGCCACCGGGACTCAATCTTGGGATACGCAGTATTTT. This codes for CSATGTQSWDTQYF.